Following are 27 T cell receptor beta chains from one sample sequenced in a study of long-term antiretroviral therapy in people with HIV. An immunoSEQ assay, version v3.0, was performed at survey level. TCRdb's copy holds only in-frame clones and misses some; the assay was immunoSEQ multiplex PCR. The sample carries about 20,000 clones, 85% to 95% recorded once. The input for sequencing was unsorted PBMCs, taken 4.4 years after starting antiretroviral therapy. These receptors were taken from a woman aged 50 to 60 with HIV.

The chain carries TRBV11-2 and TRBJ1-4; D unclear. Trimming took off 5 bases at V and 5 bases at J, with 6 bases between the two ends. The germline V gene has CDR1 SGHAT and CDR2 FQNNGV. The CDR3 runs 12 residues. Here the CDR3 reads CASSRGNEKLFF. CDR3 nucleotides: TGTGCCAGCAGCCGAGGGAATGAAAAACTGTTTTTT.

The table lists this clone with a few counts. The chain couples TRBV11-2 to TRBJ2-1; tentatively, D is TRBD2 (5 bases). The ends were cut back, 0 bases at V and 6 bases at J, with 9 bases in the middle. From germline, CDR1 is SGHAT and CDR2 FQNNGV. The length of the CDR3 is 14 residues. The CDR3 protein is CASSLERVGNEQFF. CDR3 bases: TGTGCCAGCAGCTTAGAGAGGGTTGGCAATGAGCAGTTCTTC.

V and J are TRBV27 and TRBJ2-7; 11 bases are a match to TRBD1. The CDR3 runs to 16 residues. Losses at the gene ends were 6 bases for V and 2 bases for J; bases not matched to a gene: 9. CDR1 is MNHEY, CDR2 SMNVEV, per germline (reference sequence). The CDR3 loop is CASSPSGQGGTYEQYF. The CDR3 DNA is TGTGCCAGCAGCCCCTCGGGACAGGGGGGAACCTACGAGCAGTACTTC.

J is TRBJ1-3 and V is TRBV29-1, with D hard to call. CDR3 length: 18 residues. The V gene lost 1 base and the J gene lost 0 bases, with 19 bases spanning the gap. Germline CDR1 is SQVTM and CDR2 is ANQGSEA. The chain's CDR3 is CSVEVYGPPPNSGNTIYF. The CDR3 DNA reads TGCAGCGTTGAAGTTTATGGGCCGCCTCCTAACTCTGGAAACACCATATATTTT.

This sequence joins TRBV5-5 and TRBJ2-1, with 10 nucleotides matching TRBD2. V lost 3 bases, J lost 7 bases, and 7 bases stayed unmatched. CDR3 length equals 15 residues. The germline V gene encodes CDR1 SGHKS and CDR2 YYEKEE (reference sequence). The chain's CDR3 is CASSYLAGAGNEQFF. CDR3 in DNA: TGTGCCAGCAGCTACCTAGCGGGGGCGGGGAATGAGCAGTTCTTC. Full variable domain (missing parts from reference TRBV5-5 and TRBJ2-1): DAGVTQSPTHLIKTRGQQVTLRCSPISGHKSVSWYQQVLGQGPQFIFQYYEKEERGRGNFPDRFSARQFPNYSSELNVNALLLGDSALYLCASSYLAGAGNEQFFGPGTRLTVL.

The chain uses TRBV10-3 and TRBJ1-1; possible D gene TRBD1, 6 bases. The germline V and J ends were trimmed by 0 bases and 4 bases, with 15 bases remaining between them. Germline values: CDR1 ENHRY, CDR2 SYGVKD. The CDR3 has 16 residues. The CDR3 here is CAISESVGGSGTEAFF. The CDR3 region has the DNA TGTGCCATCAGTGAGTCTGTGGGGGGCTCGGGCACTGAAGCTTTCTTT.

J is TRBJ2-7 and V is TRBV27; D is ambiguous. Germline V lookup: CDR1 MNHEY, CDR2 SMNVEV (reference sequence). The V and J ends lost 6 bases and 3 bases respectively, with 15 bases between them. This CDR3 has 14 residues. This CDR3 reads CASRSHTDFYEQYF. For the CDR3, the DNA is TGTGCCAGCAGAAGTCATACAGATTTCTACGAGCAGTACTTC.

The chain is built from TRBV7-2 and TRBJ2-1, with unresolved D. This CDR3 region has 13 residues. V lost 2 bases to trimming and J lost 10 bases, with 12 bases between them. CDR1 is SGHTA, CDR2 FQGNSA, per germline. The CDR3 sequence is CASSLPLVAEQFF. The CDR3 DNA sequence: TGTGCCAGCAGCTTACCCCTAGTGGCCGAGCAGTTCTTC.

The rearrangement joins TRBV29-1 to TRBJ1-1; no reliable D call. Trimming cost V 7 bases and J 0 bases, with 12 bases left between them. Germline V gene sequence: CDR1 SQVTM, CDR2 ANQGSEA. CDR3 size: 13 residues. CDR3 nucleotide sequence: TGCAGCGCCCGATCCCTCTTGAACACTGAAGCTTTCTTT. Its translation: CSARSLLNTEAFF.

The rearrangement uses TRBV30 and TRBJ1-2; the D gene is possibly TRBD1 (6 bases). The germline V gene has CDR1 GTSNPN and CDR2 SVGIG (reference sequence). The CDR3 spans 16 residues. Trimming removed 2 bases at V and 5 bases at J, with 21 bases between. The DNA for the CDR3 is TGTGCCTGGAGTAGGGGGGGACTTCAAGGGAGATATGGCTACACCTTC. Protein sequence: CAWSRGGLQGRYGYTF.

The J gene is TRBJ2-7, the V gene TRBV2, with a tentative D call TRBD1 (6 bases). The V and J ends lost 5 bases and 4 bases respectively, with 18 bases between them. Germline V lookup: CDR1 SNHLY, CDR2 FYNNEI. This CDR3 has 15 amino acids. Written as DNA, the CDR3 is TGTGCCAGCAGTCCGAACCGACAGGCCTCATACGAGCAGTACTTC. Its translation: CASSPNRQASYEQYF.

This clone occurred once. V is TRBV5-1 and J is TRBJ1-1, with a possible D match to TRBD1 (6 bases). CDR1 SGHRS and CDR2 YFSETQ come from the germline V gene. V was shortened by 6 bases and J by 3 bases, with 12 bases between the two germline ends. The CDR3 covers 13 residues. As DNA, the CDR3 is TGCGCCAGCAAGCCTAGGGGGGACACTGAAGCTTTCTTT. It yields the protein CASKPRGDTEAFF.

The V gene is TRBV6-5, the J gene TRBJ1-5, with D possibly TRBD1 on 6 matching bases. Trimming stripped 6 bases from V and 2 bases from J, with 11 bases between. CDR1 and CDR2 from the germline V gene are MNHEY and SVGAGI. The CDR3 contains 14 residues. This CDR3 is CASRKTGRNQPQHF. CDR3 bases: TGTGCCAGCAGAAAGACAGGCCGCAATCAGCCCCAGCATTTT.

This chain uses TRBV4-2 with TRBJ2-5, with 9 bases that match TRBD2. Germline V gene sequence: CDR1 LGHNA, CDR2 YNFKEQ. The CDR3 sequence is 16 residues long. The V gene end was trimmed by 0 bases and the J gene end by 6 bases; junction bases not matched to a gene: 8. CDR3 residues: CASSQDWAGGQQTQYF. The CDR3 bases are TGTGCCAGCAGCCAAGATTGGGCGGGGGGGCAACAGACCCAGTACTTC.

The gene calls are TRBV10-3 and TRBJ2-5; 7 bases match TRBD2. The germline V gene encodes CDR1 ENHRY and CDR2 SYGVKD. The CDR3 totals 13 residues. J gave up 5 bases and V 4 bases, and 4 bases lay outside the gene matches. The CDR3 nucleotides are TGTGCCATCAGTGGACTAGCCGGGGAGACCCAGTACTTC. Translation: CAISGLAGETQYF.

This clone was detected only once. The DNA for the CDR3 is TGTGCCAGCAGCTTCGTCCATCTCGACAACCCGCGAAAAAATACGCAGTATTTT. Translating it yields CASSFVHLDNPRKNTQYF. The chain carries TRBV5-6 and TRBJ2-3; no clear D. Trimming removed 2 bases at V and 7 bases at J, with 26 bases between. CDR3 size: 18 residues. Looked up from germline, CDR1 is SGHDT and CDR2 is YYEEEE.

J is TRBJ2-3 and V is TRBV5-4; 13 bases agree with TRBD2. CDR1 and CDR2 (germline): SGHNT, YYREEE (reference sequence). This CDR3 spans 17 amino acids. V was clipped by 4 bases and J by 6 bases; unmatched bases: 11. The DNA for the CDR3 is TGTGCCAGCAGCACCGGTTGGACTAGCGGGGGAGGGGATACGCAGTATTTT. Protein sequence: CASSTGWTSGGGDTQYF.

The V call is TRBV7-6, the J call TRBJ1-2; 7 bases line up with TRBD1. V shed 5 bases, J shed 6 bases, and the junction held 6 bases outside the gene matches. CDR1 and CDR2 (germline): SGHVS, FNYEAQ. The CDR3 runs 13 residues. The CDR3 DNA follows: TGTGCCAGCAGCCTGGACAGGAGCGATGGCTACACCTTC. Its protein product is CASSLDRSDGYTF.

CDR3 protein: CASRSTGAGRARNYGYTF. For the CDR3, the DNA is TGTGCCAGTAGATCTACAGGCGCCGGGCGGGCCCGTAACTATGGCTACACCTTC. The genes are TRBV19 and TRBJ1-2; a weak D match, TRBD1 (5 bases). Germline V gene data show CDR1 as LNHDA and CDR2 as SQIVND (reference sequence). The CDR3 spans 18 residues. Trimming took off 6 bases at V and 1 base at J, with 24 bases between the two ends.

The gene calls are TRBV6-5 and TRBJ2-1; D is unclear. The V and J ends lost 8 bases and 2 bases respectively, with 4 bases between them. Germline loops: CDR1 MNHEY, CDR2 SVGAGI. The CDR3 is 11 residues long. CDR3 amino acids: CASAAYNEQFF. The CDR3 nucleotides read TGTGCCAGCGCAGCCTACAATGAGCAGTTCTTC.

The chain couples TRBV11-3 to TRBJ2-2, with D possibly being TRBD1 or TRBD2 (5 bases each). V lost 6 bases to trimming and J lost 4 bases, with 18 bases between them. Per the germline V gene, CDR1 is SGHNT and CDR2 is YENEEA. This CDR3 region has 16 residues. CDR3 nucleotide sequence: TGTGCCAGCAGACAGCCGTACGGGGCGGGCACCGGGGAGCTGTTTTTT. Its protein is CASRQPYGAGTGELFF. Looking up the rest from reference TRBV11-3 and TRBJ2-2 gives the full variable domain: EAGVVQSPRYKIIEKKQPVAFWCNPISGHNTLYWYLQNLGQGPELLIRYENEEAVDDSQLPKDRFSAERLKGVDSTLKIQPAELGDSAVYLCASRQPYGAGTGELFFGEGSRLTVL.

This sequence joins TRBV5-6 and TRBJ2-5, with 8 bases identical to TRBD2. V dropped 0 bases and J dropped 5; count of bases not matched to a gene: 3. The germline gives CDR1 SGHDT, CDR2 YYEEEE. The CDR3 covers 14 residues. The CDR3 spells CASSLAGGSETQYF. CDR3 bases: TGTGCCAGCAGCTTGGCGGGGGGGTCGGAGACCCAGTACTTC.

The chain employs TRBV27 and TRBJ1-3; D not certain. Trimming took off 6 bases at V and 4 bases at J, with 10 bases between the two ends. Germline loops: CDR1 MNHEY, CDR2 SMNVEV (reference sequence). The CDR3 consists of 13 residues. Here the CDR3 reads CASSWGAGNTIYF. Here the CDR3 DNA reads TGTGCCAGCAGCTGGGGAGCGGGAAACACCATATATTTT.

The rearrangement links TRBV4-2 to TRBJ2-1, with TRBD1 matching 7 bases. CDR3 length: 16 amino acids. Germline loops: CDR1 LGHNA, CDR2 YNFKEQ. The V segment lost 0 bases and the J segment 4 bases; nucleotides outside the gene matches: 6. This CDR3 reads CASSQEGQVEYNEQFF. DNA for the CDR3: TGTGCCAGCAGCCAAGAAGGACAGGTGGAGTACAATGAGCAGTTCTTC.

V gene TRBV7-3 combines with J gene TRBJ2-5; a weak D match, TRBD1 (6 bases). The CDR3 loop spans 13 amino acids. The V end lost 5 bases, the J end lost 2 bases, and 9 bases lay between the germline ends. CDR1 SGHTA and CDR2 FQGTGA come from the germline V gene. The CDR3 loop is CASSRGQQETQYF. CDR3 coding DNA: TGTGCCAGCAGCCGAGGACAGCAAGAGACCCAGTACTTC. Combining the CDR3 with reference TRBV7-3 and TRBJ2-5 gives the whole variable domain GAGVSQTPSNKVTEKGKYVELRCDPISGHTALYWYRQSLGQGPEFLIYFQGTGAADDSGLPNDRFFAVRPEGSVSTLKIQRTERGDSAVYLCASSRGQQETQYFGPGTRLLVL.

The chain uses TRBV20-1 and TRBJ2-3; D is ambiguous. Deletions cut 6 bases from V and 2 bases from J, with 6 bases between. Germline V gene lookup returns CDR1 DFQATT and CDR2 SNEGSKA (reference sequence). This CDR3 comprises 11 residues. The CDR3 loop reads CSAGHTDTQYF. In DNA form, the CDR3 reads TGCAGTGCGGGCCACACAGATACGCAGTATTTT.

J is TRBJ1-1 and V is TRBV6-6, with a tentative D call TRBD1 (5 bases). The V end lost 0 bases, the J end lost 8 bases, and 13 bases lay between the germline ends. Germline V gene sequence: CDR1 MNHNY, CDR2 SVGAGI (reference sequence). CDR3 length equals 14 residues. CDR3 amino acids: CASSYSDIRTEAFF. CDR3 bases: TGTGCCAGCAGTTACTCGGACATTCGGACCGAAGCTTTCTTT.